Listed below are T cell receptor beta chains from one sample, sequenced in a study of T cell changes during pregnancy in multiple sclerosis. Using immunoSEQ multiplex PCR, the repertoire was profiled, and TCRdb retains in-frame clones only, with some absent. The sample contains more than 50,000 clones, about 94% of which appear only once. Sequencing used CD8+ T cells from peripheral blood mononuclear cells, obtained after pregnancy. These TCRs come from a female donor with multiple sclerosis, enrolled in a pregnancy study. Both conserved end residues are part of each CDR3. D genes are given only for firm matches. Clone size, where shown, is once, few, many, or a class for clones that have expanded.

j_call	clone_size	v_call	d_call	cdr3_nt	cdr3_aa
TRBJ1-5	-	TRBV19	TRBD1	TGTGCCAGCGGACAGGGGAACAACAATCAGCCCCAGCATTTT	CASGQGNNNQPQHF
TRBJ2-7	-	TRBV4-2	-	TGTGCCAGCAGCCAAGGGGGGAGGCAGCAGTACTTC	CASSQGGRQQYF
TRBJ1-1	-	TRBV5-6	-	TGTGCCAGCAGCTTGGAATTAGTTAACACTGAAGCTTTCTTT	CASSLELVNTEAFF
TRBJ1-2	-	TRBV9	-	TGTGCCAGCAGCACCCCGGGGGGCGCGGGCTACACCTTC	CASSTPGGAGYTF
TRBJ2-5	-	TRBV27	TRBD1	TGTGCCAGCAGTTTCGGGACAGCTTGGCAAGAGACCCAGTACTTC	CASSFGTAWQETQYF
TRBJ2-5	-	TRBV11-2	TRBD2	TGTGCCAGCAGCCCCGGACTAGCGGGCGGGGAGACCCAGTACTTC	CASSPGLAGGETQYF
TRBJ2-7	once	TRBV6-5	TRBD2	TGTGCCAGCAGTTTACTAGCGACTTACGAGCAGTACTTC	CASSLLATYEQYF
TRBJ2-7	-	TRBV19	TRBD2	TGTGCCAGTAGTACATTAGCGGGCGAGGGAATCGAGCAGTACTTC	CASSTLAGEGIEQYF
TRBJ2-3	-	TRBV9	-	TGTGCCAGCAGCGTTACAGGAGCACACACAGATACGCAGTATTTT	CASSVTGAHTDTQYF
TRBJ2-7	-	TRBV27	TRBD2	TGTGCCAGCAGCGGGGGGGGTTACGAGCAGTACTTC	CASSGGGYEQYF
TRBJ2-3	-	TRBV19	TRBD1	TGTGCCAGTAGTCGTATAGCGACAGGGAGCACAGATACGCAGTATTTT	CASSRIATGSTDTQYF
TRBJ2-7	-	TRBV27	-	TGTGCCAGCAGTCCCTACGAGGGAGGCGAGCAGTACTTC	CASSPYEGGEQYF
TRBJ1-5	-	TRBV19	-	TGTGCCAGTAGTTTCACAGGGCCCAATCAGCCCCAGCATTTT	CASSFTGPNQPQHF
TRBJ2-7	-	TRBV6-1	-	TGTGCCAGCAACCCATCTCGGGGCTACGAGCAGTACTTC	CASNPSRGYEQYF
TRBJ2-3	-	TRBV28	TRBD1	TGTGCCAGCAGCTCAACAGGACAGGGGCGCACAGATACGCAGTATTTT	CASSSTGQGRTDTQYF
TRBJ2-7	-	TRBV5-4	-	TGTGCCAGCAGCCTAGGAGACGGGTACGAGCAGTACTTC	CASSLGDGYEQYF
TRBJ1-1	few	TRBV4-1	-	TGCGCCAGCAGCCAAGACCCGACCAGGGGAGCTTTCTTT	CASSQDPTRGAFF
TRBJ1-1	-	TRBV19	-	TGTGCCAGTAGTATATCAGGGAACACTGAAGCTTTCTTT	CASSISGNTEAFF
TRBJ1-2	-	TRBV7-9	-	TGTGCCAGCAGCTTAGGCGGCAGGGGCTATGGCTACACCTTC	CASSLGGRGYGYTF
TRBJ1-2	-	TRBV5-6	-	TGTGCCAGCAGCCCCTCGGGTAACACACAAACACTCTATGGCTACACCTTC	CASSPSGNTQTLYGYTF
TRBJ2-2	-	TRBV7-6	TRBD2	TGTGCCAGCAGCACCTTAGCGGGAGCGAACACCGGGGAGCTGTTTTTT	CASSTLAGANTGELFF
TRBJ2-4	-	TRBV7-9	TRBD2	TGTGCCAGCAGCACCCGGGTAGCGGGAGGGTCGGCCAAAAACATTCAGTACTTC	CASSTRVAGGSAKNIQYF
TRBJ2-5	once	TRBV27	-	TGTGCCAGCAGTTTTAATGGCGGACAAGAGACCCAGTACTTC	CASSFNGGQETQYF
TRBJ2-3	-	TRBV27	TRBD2	TGTGCCAGCAGTTTAGGAGCGGGGGGAGATACGCAGTATTTT	CASSLGAGGDTQYF
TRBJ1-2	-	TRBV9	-	TGTGCCAGCAGCGAGGGGTATGGCTACACCTTC	CASSEGYGYTF
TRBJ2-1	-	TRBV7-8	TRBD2	TGTGCCAGCAGCTTTTATGGGCGGGAGATGAATGAGCAGTTCTTC	CASSFYGREMNEQFF
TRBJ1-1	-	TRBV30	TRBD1	TGTGCCTGGAGCAGGGGGTCAGGCACTGAAGCTTTCTTT	CAWSRGSGTEAFF
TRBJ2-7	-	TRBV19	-	TGTGCCAGTAGTATAGTCGGTCGACTGCTCTCCTACTACGAGCAGTACTTC	CASSIVGRLLSYYEQYF
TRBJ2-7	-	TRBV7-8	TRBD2	TGTGCCAGCAGCCCCGGAGGCGGGGGCGAGCAGTACTTC	CASSPGGGGEQYF
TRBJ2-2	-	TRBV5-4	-	TGTGCCAGCAGGCCTAGGACGAACACCGGGGAGCTGTTTTTT	CASRPRTNTGELFF
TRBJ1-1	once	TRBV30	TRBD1	TGTGCCTGGAGTCCGACAGGGGGCTGGACTGAAGCTTTCTTT	CAWSPTGGWTEAFF
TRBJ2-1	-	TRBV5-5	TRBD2	TGTGCCAGCAGCCACCTTCCTGGGACTAGCGAGTACAATGAGCAGTTCTTC	CASSHLPGTSEYNEQFF
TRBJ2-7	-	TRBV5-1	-	TGCGCCAGCAGGGGAGGGGGTCTACAGGAGCAGTACTTC	CASRGGGLQEQYF
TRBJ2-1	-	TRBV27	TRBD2	TGTGCCAGCAGTTTATTGGCGGGAGGGAGGGATGAGCAGTTCTTC	CASSLLAGGRDEQFF
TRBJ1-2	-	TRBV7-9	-	TGTGCCAGCAGCTTAGCAACAGGTGGTGGCTCGTTC	CASSLATGGGSF
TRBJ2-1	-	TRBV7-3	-	TGTGCCAGCAGCCGACTAGGAGCGGGCGATGAGCAGTTCTTC	CASSRLGAGDEQFF
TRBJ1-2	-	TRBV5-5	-	TGTGCCAGCAGCTTGAGGGCGACAGGAGTCTATGGCTACACCTTC	CASSLRATGVYGYTF
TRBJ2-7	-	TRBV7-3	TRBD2	TGTGCCAGCAGCGAGGCGGGAGGGTCCTACGAGCAGTACTTC	CASSEAGGSYEQYF
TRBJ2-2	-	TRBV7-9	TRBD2	TGTGCCAGCAGCTTAAATAGCGGGAGGGCCGGGGAGCTGTTTTTT	CASSLNSGRAGELFF
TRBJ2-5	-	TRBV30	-	TGTGCCTGGAGTCCAGGGGAAGAGACCCAGTACTTC	CAWSPGEETQYF
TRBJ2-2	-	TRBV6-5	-	TGTGCCAGCACAACACTAGTCGCGAACACCGGGGAGCTGTTTTTT	CASTTLVANTGELFF
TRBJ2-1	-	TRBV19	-	TGTGCCAGTAGCCTAGCGCGCAATGAGCAGTTCTTC	CASSLARNEQFF
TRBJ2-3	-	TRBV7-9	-	TGTGCCAGCAGCGAAACTTCGCGGGCGAACACAGATACGCAGTATTTT	CASSETSRANTDTQYF
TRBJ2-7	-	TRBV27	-	TGTGCCAGCAGTTTATTCCAGGGGTCGGACGAGCAGTACTTC	CASSLFQGSDEQYF
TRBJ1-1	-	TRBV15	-	TGTGCCACCAGCAGAGATGGAGGGGTGAACACTGAAGCTTTCTTT	CATSRDGGVNTEAFF
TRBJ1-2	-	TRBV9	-	TGTGCCAGCAGCGAGGGAGGGGACGGCTATGGCTACACCTTC	CASSEGGDGYGYTF
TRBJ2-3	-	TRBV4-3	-	TGCGCCAGCAGCCAGGGTGGAGGGACAGATACGCAGTATTTT	CASSQGGGTDTQYF
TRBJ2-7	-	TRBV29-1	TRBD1	TGCAGCTACAGGGGAAGGGGGTCCGAGCAGTACTTC	CSYRGRGSEQYF
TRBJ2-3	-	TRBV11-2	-	TGTGCCAGCAGCTCTCGGGAAGATACGCAGTATTTT	CASSSREDTQYF
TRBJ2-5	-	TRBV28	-	TGTGCCAGCAGTTTCAAAGCGGAAGAGACCCAGTACTTC	CASSFKAEETQYF
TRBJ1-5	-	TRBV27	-	TGTGCCAGCAGCCTTGGGCCTGCTTGGCCCCAGCATTTT	CASSLGPAWPQHF
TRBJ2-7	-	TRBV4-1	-	TGCGCCAGCAGCCAAGAAGAAGCGGACGAGCAGTACTTC	CASSQEEADEQYF
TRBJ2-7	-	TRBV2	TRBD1	TGTGCCAGCAGTGACAGGGGGCTATCCTACGAGCAGTACTTC	CASSDRGLSYEQYF
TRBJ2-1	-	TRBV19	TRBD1	TGTGCCAGTAGTATCGGGACAGGGGGTGACAATGAGCAGTTCTTC	CASSIGTGGDNEQFF